The rows below give T cell receptor beta chains drawn from one sample of a study of blood T cell repertoires in COVID-19. Assay used: immunoSEQ multiplex PCR; TCRdb lists only in-frame clones, some missing. The sample holds 130,000 to 150,000 clones, just under 90% seen once. The sample was peripheral blood. The origin of the receptors is a woman aged 40 to 50 with acute or convalescent COVID-19. Each CDR3 is given with its conserved first and last residue. A D gene is named only where the DNA matches it firmly. Where a row states a size, it is once, few, many or the class of an expanded clone; other rows omit it.

TRBD1 TRBJ1-2 TRBV6-2/TRBV6-3 . CASSYSSRGNGYTF
. TRBJ1-6 TRBV10-3 . CASSYSDWNLHF
. TRBJ1-1 TRBV3-1/TRBV3-2 . CASSHRGEAFF
TRBD1 TRBJ1-5 TRBV15 once CATSRATTGGQPQHF
. TRBJ1-5 TRBV6-1 few CASSEISHQPQHF
. TRBJ1-3 TRBV3-1/TRBV3-2 . CASSRPGTLGNTIYF
. TRBJ2-7 TRBV30 . CAWSEASDYEQYF
TRBD2 TRBJ2-2 TRBV28 few CASSRPTSGGDFTGELFF
TRBD2 TRBJ2-2 TRBV5-1 . CASSLRTGGPRVDTGELFF
. TRBJ2-7 TRBV7-9 . CASSLDQGGTYEQYF
. TRBJ1-2 TRBV7-3 . CASSLGGADGYTF
TRBD2 TRBJ2-3 TRBV7-6 . CASSFTSGHRTDTQYF
TRBD2 TRBJ2-1 TRBV9 . CASSVVLAAYNEQFF
TRBD2 TRBJ2-1 TRBV3-1/TRBV3-2 . CASSLGLAGDFSYNEQFF
TRBD1 TRBJ1-5 TRBV7-2 . CASSLAVGQGQPQHF
TRBD1 TRBJ1-5 TRBV5-4 . CASSLDRGQNQPQHF
TRBD1 TRBJ2-1 TRBV27 . CASSLQGDFYNEQFF
. TRBJ2-5 TRBV3-1/TRBV3-2 . CASSQGAATGQETQYF
TRBD1 TRBJ1-4 TRBV19 . CASSIHRGEEKLFF
. TRBJ2-7 TRBV6-2/TRBV6-3 . CASSYSFDSFEQYF
. TRBJ2-1 TRBV6-5 . CASSVGRTSYNEQFF
. TRBJ2-6 TRBV6-6 . CASSSQNTGANVLTF
. TRBJ1-5 TRBV6-5 . CASSPGAGQPQHF
. TRBJ1-1 TRBV19 . CASKGRGLNTEAFF
TRBD2 TRBJ2-1 TRBV20-1 . CSASAGLASSSYNEQFF
TRBD1 TRBJ1-2 TRBV7-9 . CASPSEGAEYGYTF
TRBD1 TRBJ2-7 TRBV7-9 few CASSADRGLGEQYF
TRBD2 TRBJ2-5 TRBV30 . CAWNPGLAAETQYF
. TRBJ2-5 TRBV4-1 . CASSQDPGPAAETQYF
TRBD2 TRBJ2-3 TRBV30 . CAWSEKLGLAASTDTQYF
TRBD1 TRBJ2-7 TRBV7-2 . CASSLGAGQGTSEQYF
. TRBJ2-1 TRBV25-1 . CASSAGSPNEQFF